The TCR beta chain under discussion was sequenced for a study of shared clonotypes between healthy human individuals. Overall study results and limits: In contrast to clonotypes shared by all four donors, non-shared clonotypes had lower generation probabilities.

Trimming shortened V by 2 bases and J by 4 bases, and 11 bases separated the two germline ends. The germline CDR1 and CDR2 sequences are SNHLY and FYNNEI. The CDR3 is 14 residues long. With respect to this clone: Its target is not known.

The study enrolled healthy HIV-negative adults without recent acute infections or vaccinations as donors. A CD45RA-negative memory subset and a CD45RA+ naive subset were separated from the CD4+ cells. Sequenced by immunoSEQ multiplex PCR; TCRdb stores in-frame clones only, minus some. The sample has roughly 2.4 million clones; approximately 94% are singletons. This clonotype was obtained from a man aged 18-30 years in good health. Material: naive CD4+ T cells sorted from blood. As for subset: CD45RA+ positively selected. The V call is TRBV2, the J call TRBJ2-5; D unresolved. In nucleotides, the CDR3 is TGTGCCAGCAGTGAACGGGCAGTGGCAGAGACCCAGTACTTC. Translated: CASSERAVAETQYF.